This note documents a single T cell receptor (beta chain) sequence. Its specificity is not known. The CDR3 spans 14 residues. The V end lost 1 base, the J end lost 5 bases, and 11 bases lay between the germline ends. The germline V gene encodes CDR1 DFQATT and CDR2 SNEGSKA (reference sequence). Unique molecular identifiers were used in preparing the TCRbeta library. TCRdb re-called the PCR reads with MiXCR, one entry per CDR3 protein. The data show approximately 300,000 distinct CDR3 sequences, almost 8% seen once. The data derive from a study of T-cell reconstitution after alpha-beta-depleted transplantation in children. General study points: Expanded clones from the graft, numbering several hundred, reportedly supplied alpha-beta T cells about two months after transplant. Surviving thymic progenitors and recipient T cells were the source of high TCRbeta diversity at day 60 in some patients. One year post-transplant, T-cell counts and diversity were largely derived from T cells produced anew.

This TCR came from a female patient aged 2 to 10 who had a stem cell transplant for Fanconi anemia, so the T cells may come from the graft donor. The sequencing here drew on peripheral blood, taken 360 days after TCRalphabeta/CD19-depleted stem cell transplant. The J gene is TRBJ1-4, the V gene TRBV20-1, with D tentatively TRBD1 (5 bases). The CDR3 spells CSARGRGPNEKLFF. The CDR3 nucleotides are TGCAGTGCTAGAGGGCGGGGACCAAATGAAAAACTGTTTTTT.